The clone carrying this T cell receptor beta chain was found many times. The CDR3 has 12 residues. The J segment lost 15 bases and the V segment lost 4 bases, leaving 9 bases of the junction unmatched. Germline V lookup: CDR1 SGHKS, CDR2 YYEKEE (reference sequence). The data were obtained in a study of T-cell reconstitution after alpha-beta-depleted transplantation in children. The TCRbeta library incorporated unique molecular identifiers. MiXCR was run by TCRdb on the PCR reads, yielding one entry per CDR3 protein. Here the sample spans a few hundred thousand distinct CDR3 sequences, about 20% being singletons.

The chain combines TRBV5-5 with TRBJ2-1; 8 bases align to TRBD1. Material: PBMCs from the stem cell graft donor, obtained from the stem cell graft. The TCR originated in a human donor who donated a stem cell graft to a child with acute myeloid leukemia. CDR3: CASSPDRVWGFF. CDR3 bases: TGTGCCAGCAGCCCGGACAGGGTTTGGGGGTTCTTC.